This passage covers 24 T cell receptor beta chains from one sample sequenced in a study of CD8 T cells in ankylosing spondylitis (TCRdb year 2017). Broader findings and caveats from the paper: A TCR beta motif of 7 or 8 highly homologous amino acid variants appeared characteristic of blood from ankylosing spondylitis patients.

Their recognized antigens are unknown. Library preparation was by 5' RACE. The sample was run on an Illumina HiSeq 2500. Using fastp trimming at Q25 and MiXCR clonotype assembly, TCRdb reanalyzed the public sequencing data and kept in-frame beta chains. Under each unique CDR3 protein, matching rows form one entry showing the most common genes and DNA. The sample table shows more than 600,000 distinct CDR3 sequences, and roughly 19% are seen once. The ten largest clones take up under 20% of the sample. The sequenced sample consisted of blood, either unsorted or a sorted T cell fraction (not recorded which). These receptor sequences come from a male donor with ankylosing spondylitis.

The chain employs TRBV5-1 and TRBJ1-1; D possibly corresponds to TRBD1 (6 bases). In germline, CDR1 is SGHRS, CDR2 YFSETQ. CDR3 length: 15 residues. V lost 4 bases and J 1 base, leaving 14 bases between the germline ends. CDR3 protein: CASSVQGNGNTEAFF. CDR3 DNA: TGCGCCAGCAGCGTTCAGGGGAATGGGAACACTGAAGCTTTCTTT.

This clonotype was detected many times. The CDR3 sequence is CASSLRDEQYF. In DNA, the CDR3 is TGTGCCAGCAGTTTAAGGGACGAGCAGTACTTC. V usage is TRBV12-3 or TRBV12-4 and J usage is TRBJ2-7, with D unclear. The CDR3 is 11 amino acids. The germline V and J ends were trimmed by 2 bases and 5 bases, with 4 bases remaining between them.

This clonotype showed up just a few times. This sequence joins TRBV6-5 and TRBJ2-7; D not certain. The germline gives CDR1 MNHEY, CDR2 SVGAGI. Trimming cost V 2 bases and J 2 bases, with 16 bases left between them. The CDR3 covers 16 residues. CDR3 sequence reads: CASSYKRQGQAYEQYF. CDR3 bases: TGTGCCAGCAGTTACAAAAGACAAGGCCAAGCCTACGAGCAGTACTTC.

The sample holds a few counts of this clonotype. The junction departs from the called germline gene at one end, perhaps through a read error. The chain joins TRBV5-1 to TRBJ1-1; no definite D call. The germline CDR1 and CDR2 sequences are SGHRS and YFSETQ. This CDR3 spans 12 amino acids. The CDR3 DNA sequence: TGCGCCAGCAGATTGGGGTCGGCTGAAGCTTTCTTT. Protein: CASRLGSAEAFF.

This clonotype has a handful of counts. The V gene is TRBV4-3, the J gene TRBJ1-1; D gene uncertain. The germline CDR1 and CDR2 sequences are LGHNA and YSLEER. V was cut by 1 base and J by 0 bases, with 15 bases left in between. The CDR3 covers 17 residues. CDR3 region: CASSQGAGPTMNTEAFF. CDR3 nucleotide sequence: TGCGCCAGCAGCCAAGGAGCTGGACCCACGATGAACACTGAAGCTTTCTTT.

The chain couples TRBV11-2 to TRBJ2-7, with D perhaps TRBD1 (6 bases). Germline values: CDR1 SGHAT, CDR2 FQNNGV. Trimming stripped 5 bases from V and 0 bases from J, with 11 bases between. The CDR3 length is 14 residues. The CDR3 region has the DNA TGTGCCAGCAGCGAAGGACAGACCTCCTACGAGCAGTACTTC. Protein product: CASSEGQTSYEQYF.

The chain employs TRBV6-1 and TRBJ1-5; possible D gene TRBD1, 6 bases. Germline-derived CDR1 and CDR2 are MNHNS and SASEGT. The V gene lost 6 bases and the J gene lost 1 base, with 13 bases spanning the gap. The CDR3 extends over 15 amino acids. In DNA form, the CDR3 reads TGTGCCAGCAGCCGCACAGGGTTCAGCAATCAGCCCCAGCATTTT. As protein: CASSRTGFSNQPQHF.

The chain links TRBV12-3 or TRBV12-4 to TRBJ1-4; D gene ambiguous. The CDR3 spans 14 residues. Trimming took off 3 bases at V and 5 bases at J, with 10 bases between the two ends. The CDR3 nucleotides are TGTGCCAGCAGTTTTTCAGCAAAAAATGAAAAACTGTTTTTT. It yields the protein CASSFSAKNEKLFF.

The chain links TRBV7-2 to TRBJ2-3; the match to TRBD1 covers 8 bases. V shed 4 bases, J shed 5 bases, and the junction held 11 bases outside the gene matches. The CDR3 totals 16 residues. CDR1 is SGHTA and CDR2 is FQGNSA in the germline V gene. In DNA form, the CDR3 reads TGTGCCAGCAGCTCGCGGACAGGGCCGGGTGGAGATACGCAGTATTTT. It translates to CASSSRTGPGGDTQYF.

The sample holds a few counts of this clonotype. The V call is TRBV6-4, the J call TRBJ1-1; D is ambiguous. Deletions cut 2 bases from V and 4 bases from J, with 11 bases between. The CDR3 runs to 14 residues. CDR1 is MRHNA, CDR2 SNTAGT, per germline. The CDR3, as DNA: TGTGCCAGCAGTGACGAGGTGGGGAGCACTGAAGCTTTCTTT. This translates into CASSDEVGSTEAFF.

This clonotype was counted a few times. This sequence joins TRBV12-3 or TRBV12-4 and TRBJ1-1, with D possibly TRBD1 on 5 matching bases. The CDR3 loop spans 13 amino acids. Deletions cut 6 bases from V and 7 bases from J, with 15 bases between. The CDR3 loop reads CASREEGTVEAFF. CDR3 nucleotide sequence: TGTGCCAGCAGGGAGGAAGGGACCGTTGAAGCTTTCTTT.

The chain is built from TRBV12-3 or TRBV12-4 and TRBJ2-7, with TRBD2 matching over 8 bases. V was pared by 6 bases and J by 7 bases, with 8 bases of the junction left unmatched. The CDR3 has 13 residues. The DNA of the CDR3 is TGTGCCAGCAGACGACTAGCGAGAGGAGAGCAGTACTTC. This gives the protein CASRRLARGEQYF.

The chain has TRBV6-1 and TRBJ2-7, with TRBD2 identical over 13 bases. The J segment lost 6 bases and the V segment lost 7 bases, leaving 6 bases of the junction unmatched. From germline, CDR1 is MNHNS and CDR2 SASEGT. CDR3 length equals 14 residues. This CDR3 reads CASTRLAGGLEQYF. The CDR3 DNA reads as TGTGCCAGCACCCGACTAGCGGGGGGACTCGAGCAGTACTTC.

This clonotype occurred once. V usage is TRBV5-1 and J usage is TRBJ2-7; no clear D. Germline V gene lookup returns CDR1 SGHRS and CDR2 YFSETQ. Trimming took off 0 bases at V and 2 bases at J, with 12 bases between the two ends. The CDR3 covers 15 residues. CDR3 nucleotide sequence: TGCGCCAGCAGCTTGGAACGTCAGGCAACCTACGAGCAGTACTTC. Translating it yields CASSLERQATYEQYF.

The sample holds a few counts of this clonotype. V usage is TRBV9 and J usage is TRBJ2-5; 11 bases agree with TRBD2. The germline gives CDR1 SGDLS, CDR2 YYNGEE. The trim removed 4 bases at V and 4 bases at J, leaving 9 bases unmatched. The CDR3 is made up of 16 amino acids. In DNA form, the CDR3 reads TGTGCCAGCAGCATAAATAGCGGGGGGGCCTTAGAGACCCAGTACTTC. Its protein product is CASSINSGGALETQYF.

The V call is TRBV28, the J call TRBJ2-3; D is undetermined. The CDR3 has 15 residues. Germline CDR1 is MDHEN and CDR2 is SYDVKM. Trimming left V 2 bases short and J 1 base short, with 10 bases between. CDR3 DNA: TGTGCCAGCAGTTTAAACCCCTCCGGCACAGATACGCAGTATTTT. Translation: CASSLNPSGTDTQYF.

This clonotype was detected a few times. The chain is built from TRBV28 and TRBJ2-7; D not certain. The V gene's germline CDR1 is MDHEN and CDR2 SYDVKM. V was pared by 2 bases and J by 0 bases, with 5 bases between. The CDR3 has 13 residues. CDR3 bases: TGTGCCAGCAGTTTACAGAACTCCTACGAGCAGTACTTC. Protein product: CASSLQNSYEQYF.

This clonotype was seen more than once but under ten times. The J gene is TRBJ1-5, the V gene TRBV5-1, with D possibly being TRBD1 (6 bases). CDR1 is SGHRS, CDR2 YFSETQ, per germline. The CDR3 covers 16 residues. Trimming took off 4 bases at V and 7 bases at J, with 21 bases between the two ends. This CDR3 reads CASSPRPGAPKQPQHF. Here the CDR3 DNA reads TGCGCCAGCAGCCCCAGACCAGGGGCCCCAAAGCAGCCCCAGCATTTT.

This clonotype was observed a few times. The chain has TRBV19 and TRBJ1-1, with D unclear. Germline values: CDR1 LNHDA, CDR2 SQIVND (reference sequence). V dropped 7 bases and J dropped 1 base, with 4 bases sitting between them. The CDR3 consists of 11 residues. Written as DNA, the CDR3 is TGTGCCAGTACCGAGAACACTGAAGCTTTCTTT. It translates to CASTENTEAFF.

This clonotype was seen only a few times. The chain has TRBV21-1 and TRBJ2-7; TRBD1, the table's D call, lacks a check against the DNA. TRBV21-1 counts as a pseudogene. CDR3 length: 15 amino acids. The CDR3 region has the DNA TGTGCCAGCAGCAAAAATGGGACAGGTTATTACGAGCAGTACTTC. Protein sequence: CASSKNGTGYYEQYF.

This clonotype has more than one count but fewer than ten. The V call is TRBV7-3, the J call TRBJ1-2; D remains ambiguous. The germline V gene has CDR1 SGHTA and CDR2 FQGTGA. This CDR3 is 13 amino acids long. V lost 0 bases and J lost 6, with 8 bases in between. The CDR3 DNA reads as TGTGCCAGCAGCTTAACTTTGGGAAATGGCTACACCTTC. Amino acids: CASSLTLGNGYTF.

This chain uses TRBV7-9 with TRBJ2-5; D uncertain. CDR1 and CDR2 (germline): SEHNR, FQNEAQ (reference sequence). There are 15 residues in the CDR3. V lost 1 base, J lost 1 base, and 10 bases lay in between. CDR3 sequence (DNA): TGTGCCAGCAGCTTAGGTCAGGCAGGCCAAGAGACCCAGTACTTC. Amino acids: CASSLGQAGQETQYF. Supplemented by reference TRBV7-9 and TRBJ2-5, the full variable domain reads DTGVSQNPRHKITKRGQNVTFRCDPISEHNRLYWYRQTLGQGPEFLTYFQNEAQLEKSRLLSDRFSAERPKGSFSTLEIQRTEQGDSAMYLCASSLGQAGQETQYFGPGTRLLVL.

This sequence joins TRBV28 and TRBJ2-7; 11 nucleotides agree with TRBD2. Trimming cost V 4 bases and J 2 bases; bases outside gene matches: 4. The CDR3 extends over 15 amino acids. Germline CDR1 is MDHEN and CDR2 is SYDVKM. The CDR3 DNA reads TGTGCCAGCAGTTATAGCGGGGGGGGGACCTACGAGCAGTACTTC. It encodes CASSYSGGGTYEQYF. The whole variable domain, filled in from reference TRBV28 and TRBJ2-7, reads DVKVTQSSRYLVKRTGEKVFLECVQDMDHENMFWYRQDPGLGLRLIYFSYDVKMKEKGDIPEGYSVSREKKERFSLILESASTNQTSMYLCASSYSGGGTYEQYFGPGTRLTVT.

This rearrangement joins TRBV12-3 or TRBV12-4 to TRBJ1-1; 8 bases are shared with TRBD1. The CDR3 totals 14 residues. The V gene end was trimmed by 6 bases and the J gene end by 7 bases; junction bases not matched to a gene: 10. The CDR3 nucleotides read TGTGCCAGCAGCCATATAAGACAGGGGAATGAAGCTTTCTTT. Its protein product is CASSHIRQGNEAFF.